A single sample is the source of the 20 T cell receptor beta chains below, sequenced in a study of T-cell memory formation after mild COVID-19. TCRdb re-derived calls from the 5' RACE reads in MiXCR, one entry per CDR3 protein. Of roughly 200,000 distinct CDR3 sequences listed, 20% to 25% are singletons. Sequenced: PBMCs or a T cell subset sorted from them (not recorded which). Receptors originate from an adult woman who had mild COVID-19 (a few samples of this study predate the infection). Cell type and time point are not known.

The V and J genes are TRBV7-8 and TRBJ2-7; D gene unclear. The length of the CDR3 is 12 residues. V gave up 8 bases and J gave up 2 bases, with 10 bases separating them. Per the germline V gene, CDR1 is SGHVS and CDR2 is FQNEAQ. The DNA for the CDR3 is TGTGCCAGCTCTGCTAGAGCCTACGAGCAGTACTTC. Encoded protein: CASSARAYEQYF. Full variable domain (remainder filled in from reference TRBV7-8 and TRBJ2-7): GAGVSQSPRYKVAKRGQDVALRCDPISGHVSLFWYQQALGQGPEFLTYFQNEAQLDKSGLPSDRFFAERPEGSVSTLKIQRTQQEDSAVYLCASSARAYEQYFGPGTRLTVT.

V is TRBV20-1 and J is TRBJ1-1; the D gene is possibly TRBD1 (5 bases). V was cut by 6 bases and J by 6 bases, with 8 bases left in between. The CDR3 is made up of 10 amino acids. Germline V CDR1 and CDR2: DFQATT, SNEGSKA (reference sequence). The CDR3 DNA is TGCAGTGCACTGACAGCTGAAGCTTTCTTT. It encodes CSALTAEAFF.

This clonotype appeared a few times. The V and J genes are TRBV6-5 and TRBJ2-3; D is perhaps TRBD1 (6 bases). This CDR3 is built from 15 residues. Germline CDR1 reads MNHEY; CDR2 reads SVGAGI. V lost 6 bases, J lost 1 base, and 14 bases lay in between. DNA for the CDR3: TGTGCCAGCAGCCTAGGGGGACGTGGCACAGATACGCAGTATTTT. Translated, it gives CASSLGGRGTDTQYF.

The rearrangement uses TRBV12-3 or TRBV12-4 and TRBJ2-1, with 10 bases aligning to TRBD1. J gave up 6 bases and V 6 bases, and 8 bases lay outside the gene matches. The CDR3 covers 15 residues. CDR3 residues: CASRSTGGDPNEQFF. The DNA of the CDR3 is TGTGCCAGCAGATCGACAGGGGGCGACCCCAATGAGCAGTTCTTC.

The chain uses TRBV9 and TRBJ2-1, with D perhaps TRBD2 (5 bases). The CDR3 spans 14 residues. The germline CDR1 and CDR2 sequences are SGDLS and YYNGEE. V lost 0 bases, J lost 5 bases, and 9 bases lay in between. Here the CDR3 reads CASSVDGKNNEQFF. Written as DNA, the CDR3 is TGTGCCAGCAGCGTAGACGGGAAGAACAATGAGCAGTTCTTC.

The chain carries TRBV11-2 and TRBJ2-7; 8 bases match TRBD1. J was trimmed by 2 bases and V by 1 base; bases with no gene match: 4. The CDR3 sequence is 15 residues long. The V gene's germline CDR1 is SGHAT and CDR2 FQNNGV. DNA for the CDR3: TGTGCCAGCAGCTTAGGGGCAGGGGGCCCCTACGAGCAGTACTTC. This gives the protein CASSLGAGGPYEQYF.

This chain connects TRBV6-6 to TRBJ2-7; TRBD1 might be the D (5 bases). Germline-derived CDR1 and CDR2 are MNHNY and SVGAGI (reference sequence). The CDR3 extends over 15 amino acids. V lost 2 bases, J lost 2 bases, and 13 bases lay in between. Here the CDR3 reads CASSYIQGNTYEQYF. DNA for the CDR3: TGTGCCAGCAGTTACATTCAGGGTAATACCTACGAGCAGTACTTC.

The rearrangement joins TRBV6-5 to TRBJ2-1, with D hard to call. Trimming removed 6 bases at V and 0 bases at J, with 12 bases between. The CDR3 totals 15 residues. The germline gives CDR1 MNHEY, CDR2 SVGAGI. The CDR3 bases are TGTGCCAGCAGGAGATCCTCCAGCTCCTACAATGAGCAGTTCTTC. Residues: CASRRSSSSYNEQFF.

This clonotype showed up just a few times. J is TRBJ2-7 and V is TRBV7-8, with D possibly called TRBD1 or TRBD2 (5 bases each). Germline lookup yields CDR1 SGHVS and CDR2 FQNEAQ. The V and J ends lost 5 bases and 0 bases respectively, with 17 bases between them. The CDR3 contains 16 residues. CDR3 sequence reads: CASSHPRDAGSYEQYF. Written as DNA, the CDR3 is TGTGCCAGCAGCCACCCCAGGGACGCCGGCTCCTACGAGCAGTACTTC.

The gene calls are TRBV12-3 or TRBV12-4 and TRBJ2-1, with D unresolved. The germline V and J ends were trimmed by 5 bases and 10 bases, with 21 bases remaining between them. This CDR3 is built from 15 residues. The CDR3 DNA sequence: TGTGCCAGCAGTCCCCCCGACCCCCTCGAAGGGGAGCAGTTCTTC. This encodes CASSPPDPLEGEQFF.

The rearrangement links TRBV4-1 to TRBJ2-2; 10 bases are shared with TRBD2. This CDR3 comprises 17 residues. Germline CDR1 MGHRA, CDR2 YSYEKL. The J segment lost 4 bases and the V segment lost 0 bases, leaving 5 bases of the junction unmatched. CDR3 sequence (DNA): TGCGCCAGCAGCCAAGAGTCGGGACTAGCGAGCACCGGGGAGCTGTTTTTT. It encodes CASSQESGLASTGELFF.

J is TRBJ1-1 and V is TRBV7-9, with D tentatively TRBD1 (6 bases). Germline V gene sequence: CDR1 SEHNR, CDR2 FQNEAQ (reference sequence). With 11 bases removed from V and 5 bases from J, the gap between germline ends came to 18 bases. There are 13 residues in the CDR3. As DNA, the CDR3 is TGTGCCCTCGAGGGGGAGCTGGGAACTGAAGCTTTCTTT. It codes for CALEGELGTEAFF.

The chain recombines TRBV20-1 with TRBJ2-7, with D possibly being TRBD1 (5 bases). The V end was cut by 1 base, the J end by 7 bases, with 17 bases between. Looked up from germline, CDR1 is DFQATT and CDR2 is SNEGSKA (reference sequence). The CDR3 loop spans 14 amino acids. The CDR3 DNA follows: TGCAGTGCTAGAGGCCAGGGCGTAATCGGGGAGCAGTACTTC. It specifies CSARGQGVIGEQYF.

The CDR3: CASSYGTSYEQYF. The CDR3 bases are TGTGCCAGCAGTTACGGGACTAGCTACGAGCAGTACTTC. The rearrangement joins TRBV6-2 or TRBV6-3 to TRBJ2-7; 8 bases match TRBD2. The CDR3 runs to 13 residues. V trimming: 2 bases; J trimming: 3 bases; junction bases outside the gene matches: 0. CDR1 is MNHEY, CDR2 SVGEGT, per germline.

This clonotype was seen a handful of times. The chain combines TRBV12-3 or TRBV12-4 with TRBJ2-5; possible D gene TRBD2, 6 bases. The CDR3 covers 14 residues. V was cut by 6 bases and J by 2 bases, with 13 bases left in between. The CDR3 loop reads CASSPDYLQETQYF. DNA for the CDR3: TGTGCCAGCAGCCCGGACTATCTACAAGAGACCCAGTACTTC.

This clonotype was counted a few times. V gene TRBV24-1 combines with J gene TRBJ1-1; weak D call: TRBD1 (5 bases). Trimming took off 6 bases at V and 4 bases at J, with 11 bases between the two ends. Looked up from germline, CDR1 is KGHDR and CDR2 is SFDVKD. The CDR3 sequence is 13 residues long. CDR3 in DNA: TGTGCCACCAGTCTTGGGGGGGGCACTGAAGCTTTCTTT. Protein: CATSLGGGTEAFF.

The chain employs TRBV6-5 and TRBJ1-1; 10 nucleotides match TRBD1. CDR3 length equals 15 residues. V trimming: 6 bases; J trimming: 11 bases; junction bases outside the gene matches: 15. Germline V CDR1 and CDR2: MNHEY, SVGAGI. The CDR3 region is CASRWTGGGLEEAFF. The CDR3 DNA is TGTGCCAGCAGGTGGACAGGGGGGGGACTGGAAGAGGCTTTCTTT.

The chain joins TRBV5-1 to TRBJ2-7; D possibly corresponds to TRBD1 (5 bases). The CDR3 is 14 residues long. Looked up from germline, CDR1 is SGHRS and CDR2 is YFSETQ. Trimming removed 0 bases at V and 5 bases at J, with 12 bases between. Here the CDR3 DNA reads TGCGCCAGCAGCTTGGTGCCAGGGCGAAACGAGCAGTACTTC. It yields the protein CASSLVPGRNEQYF.

The chain links TRBV20-1 to TRBJ1-2; 8 bases align to TRBD1. Germline V gives CDR1 DFQATT, CDR2 SNEGSKA (reference sequence). The CDR3 spans 18 residues. With V trimmed by 5 bases and J by 6 bases, 23 bases remained unmatched. Written as DNA, the CDR3 is TGCAGTGCTTGGGTGGGGTGGGTAATGTCGACAGGGGAGAATGGCTACACCTTC. It codes for CSAWVGWVMSTGENGYTF.

This clonotype was detected a few times. The chain joins TRBV20-1 to TRBJ2-2; TRBD1 aligns across 9 bases. Germline loops: CDR1 DFQATT, CDR2 SNEGSKA (reference sequence). The junction had 7 bases not matched to a gene; V was cut back by 7 bases and J by 4 bases. The CDR3 loop spans 14 amino acids. The CDR3 DNA is TGCAGTGTAGGACAGGGGTCATTCACCGGGGAGCTGTTTTTT. Its translation: CSVGQGSFTGELFF.